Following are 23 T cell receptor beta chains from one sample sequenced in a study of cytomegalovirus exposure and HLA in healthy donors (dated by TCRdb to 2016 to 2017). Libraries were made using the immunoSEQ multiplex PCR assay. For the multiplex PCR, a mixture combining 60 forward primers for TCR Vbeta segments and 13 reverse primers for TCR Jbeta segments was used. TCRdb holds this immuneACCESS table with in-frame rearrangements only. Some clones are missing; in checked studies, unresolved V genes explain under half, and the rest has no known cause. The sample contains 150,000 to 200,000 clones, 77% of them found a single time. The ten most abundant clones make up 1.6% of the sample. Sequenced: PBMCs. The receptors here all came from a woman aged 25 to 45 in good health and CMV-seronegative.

In DNA, the CDR3 is TGTGCCAGCAGCCCAGGAGGGGCAACAGATACGCAGTATTTT. Translated, it gives CASSPGGATDTQYF. V and J are TRBV5-4 and TRBJ2-3; possible D gene TRBD2, 6 bases. This CDR3 comprises 14 residues. V lost 4 bases and J lost 3, with 12 bases in between. In germline, CDR1 is SGHNT, CDR2 YYREEE (reference sequence).

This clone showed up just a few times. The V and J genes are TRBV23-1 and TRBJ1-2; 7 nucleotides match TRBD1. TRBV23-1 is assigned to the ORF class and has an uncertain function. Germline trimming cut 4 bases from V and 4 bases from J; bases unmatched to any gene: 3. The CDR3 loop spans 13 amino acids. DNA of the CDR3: TGCGCCAGCAGTCGACAGGGTAGCTATGGCTACACCTTC. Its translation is CASSRQGSYGYTF.

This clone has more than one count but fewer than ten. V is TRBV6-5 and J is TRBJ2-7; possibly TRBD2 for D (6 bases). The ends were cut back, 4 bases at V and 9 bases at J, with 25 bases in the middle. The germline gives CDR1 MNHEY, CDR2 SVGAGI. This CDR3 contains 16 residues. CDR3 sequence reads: CASSSLGGGGTFMQYF. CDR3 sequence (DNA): TGTGCCAGCAGTTCCCTTGGGGGTGGCGGGACGTTTATGCAGTACTTC.

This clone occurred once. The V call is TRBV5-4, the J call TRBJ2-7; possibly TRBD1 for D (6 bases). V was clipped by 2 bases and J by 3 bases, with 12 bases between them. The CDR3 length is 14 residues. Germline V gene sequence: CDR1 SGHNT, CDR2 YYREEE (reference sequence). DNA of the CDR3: TGTGCCAGCAGCTTCGGGACAAGACTCTACGAGCAGTACTTC. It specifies CASSFGTRLYEQYF.

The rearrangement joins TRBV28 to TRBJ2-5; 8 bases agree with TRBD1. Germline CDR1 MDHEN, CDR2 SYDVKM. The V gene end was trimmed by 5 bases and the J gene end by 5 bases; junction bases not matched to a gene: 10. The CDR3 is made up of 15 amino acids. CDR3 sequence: CASSIPRGRVETQYF. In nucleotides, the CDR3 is TGTGCCAGCAGTATCCCCAGGGGGCGCGTGGAGACCCAGTACTTC.

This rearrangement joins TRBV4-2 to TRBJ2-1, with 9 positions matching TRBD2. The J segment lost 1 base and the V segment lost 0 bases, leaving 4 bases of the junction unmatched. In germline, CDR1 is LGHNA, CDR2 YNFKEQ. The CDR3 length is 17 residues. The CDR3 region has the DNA TGTGCCAGCAGCCAAGATAGGCTAGCGGGATCCTACAATGAGCAGTTCTTC. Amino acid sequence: CASSQDRLAGSYNEQFF.

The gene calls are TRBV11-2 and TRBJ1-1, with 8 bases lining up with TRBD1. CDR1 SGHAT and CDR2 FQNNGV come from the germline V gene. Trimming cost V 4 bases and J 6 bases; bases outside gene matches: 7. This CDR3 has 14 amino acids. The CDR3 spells CASSSRTGSSEAFF. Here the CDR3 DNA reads TGTGCCAGCAGCTCACGGACAGGGAGTTCTGAAGCTTTCTTT.

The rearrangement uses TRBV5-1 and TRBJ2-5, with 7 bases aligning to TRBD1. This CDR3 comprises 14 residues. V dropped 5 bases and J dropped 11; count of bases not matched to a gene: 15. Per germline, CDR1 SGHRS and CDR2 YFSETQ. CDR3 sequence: CASSYRQGTTQQYF. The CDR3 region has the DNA TGCGCCAGCAGTTACCGACAGGGTACTACGCAGCAGTACTTC.

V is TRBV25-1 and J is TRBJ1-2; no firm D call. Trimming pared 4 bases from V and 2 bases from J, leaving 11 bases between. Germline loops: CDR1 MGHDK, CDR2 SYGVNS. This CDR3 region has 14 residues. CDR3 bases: TGTGCCAGCAGTGGAGGCCAGCGAAACTATGGCTACACCTTC. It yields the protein CASSGGQRNYGYTF.

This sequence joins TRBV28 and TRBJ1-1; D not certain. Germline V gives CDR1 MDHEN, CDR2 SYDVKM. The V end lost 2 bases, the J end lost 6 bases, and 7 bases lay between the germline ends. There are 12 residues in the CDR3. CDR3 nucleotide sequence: TGTGCCAGCAGTTTACCCCAGTCTGAAGCTTTCTTT. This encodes CASSLPQSEAFF.

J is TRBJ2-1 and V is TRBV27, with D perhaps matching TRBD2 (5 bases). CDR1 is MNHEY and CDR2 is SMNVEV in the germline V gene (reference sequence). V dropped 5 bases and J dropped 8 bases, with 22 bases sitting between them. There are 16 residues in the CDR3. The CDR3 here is CASSPRTPDPSYEQFF. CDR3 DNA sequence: TGTGCCAGCAGTCCAAGGACTCCGGACCCCAGCTATGAGCAGTTCTTC.

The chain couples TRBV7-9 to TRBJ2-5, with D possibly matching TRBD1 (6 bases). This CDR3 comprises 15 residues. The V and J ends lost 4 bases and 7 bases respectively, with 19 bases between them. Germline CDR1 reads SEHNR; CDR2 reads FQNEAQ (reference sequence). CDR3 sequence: CASSYYRDTIWTQYF. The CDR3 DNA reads TGTGCCAGCAGCTACTACCGGGACACGATATGGACCCAGTACTTC. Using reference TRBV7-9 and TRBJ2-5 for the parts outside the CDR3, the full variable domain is DTGVSQNPRHKITKRGQNVTFRCDPISEHNRLYWYRQTLGQGPEFLTYFQNEAQLEKSRLLSDRFSAERPKGSFSTLEIQRTEQGDSAMYLCASSYYRDTIWTQYFGPGTRLLVL.

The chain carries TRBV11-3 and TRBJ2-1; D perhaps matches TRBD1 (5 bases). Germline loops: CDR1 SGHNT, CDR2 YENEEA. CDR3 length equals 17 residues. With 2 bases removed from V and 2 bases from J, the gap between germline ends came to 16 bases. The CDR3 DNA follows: TGTGCCAGCAGCTTACTACCACCGACAGACCCCTACAATGAGCAGTTCTTC. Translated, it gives CASSLLPPTDPYNEQFF.

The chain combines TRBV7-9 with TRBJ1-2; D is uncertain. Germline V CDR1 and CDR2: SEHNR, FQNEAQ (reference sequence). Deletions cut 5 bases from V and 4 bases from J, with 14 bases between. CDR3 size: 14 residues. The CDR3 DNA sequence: TGTGCCAGCAGCCCCCCGGAGATCGGCTATGGCTACACCTTC. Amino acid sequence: CASSPPEIGYGYTF. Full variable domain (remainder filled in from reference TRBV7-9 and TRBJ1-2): DTGVSQNPRHKITKRGQNVTFRCDPISEHNRLYWYRQTLGQGPEFLTYFQNEAQLEKSRLLSDRFSAERPKGSFSTLEIQRTEQGDSAMYLCASSPPEIGYGYTFGSGTRLTVV.

Here the CDR3 DNA reads TGTGCCAGCAGTCTCCTCTGGCTAGCGGAATACAATGAGCAGTTCTTC. Residues: CASSLLWLAEYNEQFF. J is TRBJ2-1 and V is TRBV27; TRBD2 agrees at 7 bases. V dropped 5 bases and J dropped 4; count of bases not matched to a gene: 11. The germline gives CDR1 MNHEY, CDR2 SMNVEV (reference sequence). The CDR3 consists of 16 residues.

Here the CDR3 DNA reads TGTGCCAGCTCACCGTCTAGCGGCACAGATACGCAGTATTTT. This codes for CASSPSSGTDTQYF. The chain uses TRBV18 and TRBJ2-3; possibly TRBD2 for D (6 bases). The V gene's germline CDR1 is KGHSH and CDR2 LQKENI. CDR3 length: 14 amino acids. The V and J ends lost 3 bases and 1 base respectively, with 8 bases between them.

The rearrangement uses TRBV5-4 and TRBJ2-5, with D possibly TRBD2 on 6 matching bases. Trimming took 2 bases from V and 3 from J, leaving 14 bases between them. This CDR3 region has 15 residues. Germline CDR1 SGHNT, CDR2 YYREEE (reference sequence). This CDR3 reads CASSFPGTRKETQYF. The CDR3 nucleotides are TGTGCCAGCAGCTTCCCCGGGACTCGGAAAGAGACCCAGTACTTC.

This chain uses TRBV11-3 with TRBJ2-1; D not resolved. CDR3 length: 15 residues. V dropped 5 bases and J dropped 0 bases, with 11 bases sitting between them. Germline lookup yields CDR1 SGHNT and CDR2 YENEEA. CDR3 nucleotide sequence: TGTGCCAGCAGCCCCGGGTCCTACTCCTACAATGAGCAGTTCTTC. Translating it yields CASSPGSYSYNEQFF.

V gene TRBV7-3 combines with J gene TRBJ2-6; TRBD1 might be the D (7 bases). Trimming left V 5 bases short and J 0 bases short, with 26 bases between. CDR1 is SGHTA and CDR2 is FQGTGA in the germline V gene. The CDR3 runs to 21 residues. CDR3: CASSGRGGFGTASSGANVLTF. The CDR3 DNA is TGTGCCAGCAGCGGCCGTGGGGGGTTTGGGACAGCCAGCTCTGGGGCCAACGTCCTGACTTTC.

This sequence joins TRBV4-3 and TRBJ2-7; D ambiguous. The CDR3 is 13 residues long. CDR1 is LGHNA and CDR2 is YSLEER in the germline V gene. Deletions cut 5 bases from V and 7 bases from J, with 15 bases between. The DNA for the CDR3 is TGCGCCAGCAGCGCACACGGTACAGAAGAGCAGTACTTC. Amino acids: CASSAHGTEEQYF.

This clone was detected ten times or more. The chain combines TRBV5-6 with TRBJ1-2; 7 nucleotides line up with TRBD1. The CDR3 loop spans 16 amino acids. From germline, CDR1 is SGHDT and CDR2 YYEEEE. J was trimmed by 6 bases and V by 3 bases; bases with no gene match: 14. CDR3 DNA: TGTGCCAGCAGCTCCCCCCACCCGACAGGGATGAATGGCTACACCTTC. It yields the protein CASSSPHPTGMNGYTF.

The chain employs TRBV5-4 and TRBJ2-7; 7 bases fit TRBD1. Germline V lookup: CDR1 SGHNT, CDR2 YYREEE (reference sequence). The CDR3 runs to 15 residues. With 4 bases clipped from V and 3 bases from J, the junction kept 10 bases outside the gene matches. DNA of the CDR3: TGTGCCAGCAGCGGGAAGACAGGGAATATCTACGAGCAGTACTTC. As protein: CASSGKTGNIYEQYF.

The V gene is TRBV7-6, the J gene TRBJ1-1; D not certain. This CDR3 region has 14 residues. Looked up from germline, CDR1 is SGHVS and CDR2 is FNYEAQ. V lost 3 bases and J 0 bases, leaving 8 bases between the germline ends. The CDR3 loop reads CASSFGGLNTEAFF. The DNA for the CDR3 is TGTGCCAGCAGCTTTGGAGGACTGAACACTGAAGCTTTCTTT.